These T cell receptor beta chains were read from a single sample in a study of cytomegalovirus exposure and HLA in healthy donors. Some clones are missing from TCRdb's copy, which holds only in-frame ones; the method was immunoSEQ multiplex PCR. This table holds 90,000 to 110,000 clones, roughly 70% found once. Sequenced input: PBMCs. The receptors shown here come from a man aged 40-50 years in good health and CMV-seronegative. Each CDR3 is given with its conserved first and last residue. Clone sizes are given selectively: once, few, many, or a class where the clone is expanded.

clone_size v_call cdr3_aa
- TRBV28 CASSPTSGGAYNEQFF
- TRBV9 CASSPTAGQAGETQYF
- TRBV21-1 CASSMGQGALRQPQHF
few TRBV4-1 CASSHSRLDRTGGAEQYF
- TRBV10-3 CAISESWLAGTTDTQYF
- TRBV6-6 CASSYVTGSTNEKLFF
- TRBV5-4 CASSLGRTKAETQYF
- TRBV4-1 CASSVTGSGSYEQYF
few TRBV28 CASSLGQGSRELFF
once TRBV5-4 CVGGGIMNTEAFF
- TRBV6-5 CASRFDRGDNSPLHF
- TRBV5-1 CASSPTNLGTVNTGELFF
- TRBV28 CASSSQTSGGARTQYF
- TRBV19 CASIQGNYGYTF
- TRBV7-9 CASTTAGQRPFF